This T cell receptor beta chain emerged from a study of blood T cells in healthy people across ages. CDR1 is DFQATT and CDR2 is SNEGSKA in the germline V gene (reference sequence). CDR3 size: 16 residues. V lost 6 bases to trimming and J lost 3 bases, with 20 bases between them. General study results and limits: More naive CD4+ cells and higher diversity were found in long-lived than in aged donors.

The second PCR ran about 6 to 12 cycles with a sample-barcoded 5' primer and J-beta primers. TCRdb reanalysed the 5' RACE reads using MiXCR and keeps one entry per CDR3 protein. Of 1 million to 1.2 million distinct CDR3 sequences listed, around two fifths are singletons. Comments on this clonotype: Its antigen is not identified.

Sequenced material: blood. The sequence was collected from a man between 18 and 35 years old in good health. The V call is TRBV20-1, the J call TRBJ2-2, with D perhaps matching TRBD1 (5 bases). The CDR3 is CSARSRQKRDTGELFF. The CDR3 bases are TGCAGTGCCCGATCCCGACAGAAACGGGACACCGGGGAGCTGTTTTTT.